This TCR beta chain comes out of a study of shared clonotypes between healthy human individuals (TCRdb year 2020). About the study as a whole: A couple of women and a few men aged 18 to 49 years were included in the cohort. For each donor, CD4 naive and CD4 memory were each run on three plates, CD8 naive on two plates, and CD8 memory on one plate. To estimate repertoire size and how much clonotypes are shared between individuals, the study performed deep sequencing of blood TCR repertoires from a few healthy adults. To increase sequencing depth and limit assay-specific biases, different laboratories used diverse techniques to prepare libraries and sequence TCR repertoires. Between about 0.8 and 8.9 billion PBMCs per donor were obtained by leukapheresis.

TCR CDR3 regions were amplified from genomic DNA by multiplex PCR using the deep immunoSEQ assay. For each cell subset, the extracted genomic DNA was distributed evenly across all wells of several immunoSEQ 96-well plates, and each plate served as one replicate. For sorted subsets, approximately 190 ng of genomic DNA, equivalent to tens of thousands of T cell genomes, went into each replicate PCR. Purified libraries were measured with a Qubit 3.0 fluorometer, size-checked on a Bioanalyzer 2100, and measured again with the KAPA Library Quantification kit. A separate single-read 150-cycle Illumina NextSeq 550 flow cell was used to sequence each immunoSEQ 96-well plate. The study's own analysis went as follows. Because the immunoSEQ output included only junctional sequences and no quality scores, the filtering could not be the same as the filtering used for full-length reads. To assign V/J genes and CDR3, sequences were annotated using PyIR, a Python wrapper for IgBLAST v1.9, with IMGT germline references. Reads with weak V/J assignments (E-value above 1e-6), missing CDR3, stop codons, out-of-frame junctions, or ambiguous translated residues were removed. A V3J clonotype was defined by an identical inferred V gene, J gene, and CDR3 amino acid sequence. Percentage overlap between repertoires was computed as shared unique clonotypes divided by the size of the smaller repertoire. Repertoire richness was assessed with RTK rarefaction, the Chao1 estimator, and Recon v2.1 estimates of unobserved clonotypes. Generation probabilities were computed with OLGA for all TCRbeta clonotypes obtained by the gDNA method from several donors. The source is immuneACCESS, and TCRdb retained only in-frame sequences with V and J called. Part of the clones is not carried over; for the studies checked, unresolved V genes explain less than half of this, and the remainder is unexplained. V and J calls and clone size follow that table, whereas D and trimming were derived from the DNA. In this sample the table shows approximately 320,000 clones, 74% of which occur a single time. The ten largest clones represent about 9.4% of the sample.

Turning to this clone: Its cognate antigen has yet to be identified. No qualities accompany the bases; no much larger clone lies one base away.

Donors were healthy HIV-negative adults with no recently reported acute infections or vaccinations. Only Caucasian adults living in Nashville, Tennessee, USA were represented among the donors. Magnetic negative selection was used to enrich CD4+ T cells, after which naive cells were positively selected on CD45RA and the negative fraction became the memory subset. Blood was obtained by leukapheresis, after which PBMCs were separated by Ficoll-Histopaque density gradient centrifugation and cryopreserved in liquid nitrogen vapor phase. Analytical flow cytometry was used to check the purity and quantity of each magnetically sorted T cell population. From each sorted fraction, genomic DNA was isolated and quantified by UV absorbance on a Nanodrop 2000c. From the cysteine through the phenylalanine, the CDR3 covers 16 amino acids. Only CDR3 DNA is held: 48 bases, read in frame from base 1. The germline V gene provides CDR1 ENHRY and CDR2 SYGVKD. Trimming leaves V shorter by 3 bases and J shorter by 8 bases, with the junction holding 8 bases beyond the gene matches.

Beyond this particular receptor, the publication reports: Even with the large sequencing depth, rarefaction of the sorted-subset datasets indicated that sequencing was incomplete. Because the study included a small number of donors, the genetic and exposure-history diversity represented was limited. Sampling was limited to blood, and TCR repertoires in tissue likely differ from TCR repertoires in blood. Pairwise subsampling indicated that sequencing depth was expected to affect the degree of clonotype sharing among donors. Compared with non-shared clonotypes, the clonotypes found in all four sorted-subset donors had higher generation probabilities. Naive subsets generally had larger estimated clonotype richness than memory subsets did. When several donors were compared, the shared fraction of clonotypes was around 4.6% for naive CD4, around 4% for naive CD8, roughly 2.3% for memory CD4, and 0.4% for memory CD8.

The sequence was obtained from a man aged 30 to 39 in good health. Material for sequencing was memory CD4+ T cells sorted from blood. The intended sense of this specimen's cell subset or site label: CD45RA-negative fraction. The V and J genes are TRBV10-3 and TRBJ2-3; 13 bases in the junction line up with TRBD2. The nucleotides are TGTGCCATCAGTGAAAGGACTAGCGGGAGTTTAGGTACGCAGTATTTT. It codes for CAISERTSGSLGTQYF.